This T cell receptor beta chain came from a study of T cell changes during pregnancy in multiple sclerosis. Generated by immunoSEQ multiplex PCR, the TCRdb table keeps only in-frame clones and is missing some. The data contain about 70,000 clones, around 94% of them singletons. V dropped 2 bases and J dropped 8 bases, with 15 bases sitting between them. Per germline, CDR1 SEHNR and CDR2 FQNEAQ (reference sequence). This CDR3 is built from 14 residues. J is TRBJ1-2 and V is TRBV7-9; no definite D call. This receptor was identified in a female donor with multiple sclerosis, enrolled in a pregnancy study. This sample comprised peripheral blood, obtained in the third trimester of pregnancy. CDR3 in DNA: TGTGCCAGCAGCTTACTGCAGTTTCGAATAGGCTACACCTTC. Protein product: CASSLLQFRIGYTF. The whole variable domain, remainder taken from reference TRBV7-9 and TRBJ1-2, is DTGVSQNPRHKITKRGQNVTFRCDPISEHNRLYWYRQTLGQGPEFLTYFQNEAQLEKSRLLSDRFSAERPKGSFSTLEIQRTEQGDSAMYLCASSLLQFRIGYTFGSGTRLTVV.